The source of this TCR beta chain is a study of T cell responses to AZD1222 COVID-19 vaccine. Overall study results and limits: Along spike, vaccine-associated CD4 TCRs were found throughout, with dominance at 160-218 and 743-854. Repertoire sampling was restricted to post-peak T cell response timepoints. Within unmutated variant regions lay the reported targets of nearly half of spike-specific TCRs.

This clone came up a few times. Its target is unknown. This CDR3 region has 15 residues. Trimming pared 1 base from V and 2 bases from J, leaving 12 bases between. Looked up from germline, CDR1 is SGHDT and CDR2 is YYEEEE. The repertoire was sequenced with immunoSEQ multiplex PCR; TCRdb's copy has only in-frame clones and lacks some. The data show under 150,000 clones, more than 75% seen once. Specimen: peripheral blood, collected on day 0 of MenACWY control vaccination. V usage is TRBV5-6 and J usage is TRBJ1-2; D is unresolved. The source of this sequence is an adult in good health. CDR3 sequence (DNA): TGTGCCAGCAGCTTGAAAGAAACTTTAAACTATGGCTACACCTTC. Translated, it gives CASSLKETLNYGYTF.